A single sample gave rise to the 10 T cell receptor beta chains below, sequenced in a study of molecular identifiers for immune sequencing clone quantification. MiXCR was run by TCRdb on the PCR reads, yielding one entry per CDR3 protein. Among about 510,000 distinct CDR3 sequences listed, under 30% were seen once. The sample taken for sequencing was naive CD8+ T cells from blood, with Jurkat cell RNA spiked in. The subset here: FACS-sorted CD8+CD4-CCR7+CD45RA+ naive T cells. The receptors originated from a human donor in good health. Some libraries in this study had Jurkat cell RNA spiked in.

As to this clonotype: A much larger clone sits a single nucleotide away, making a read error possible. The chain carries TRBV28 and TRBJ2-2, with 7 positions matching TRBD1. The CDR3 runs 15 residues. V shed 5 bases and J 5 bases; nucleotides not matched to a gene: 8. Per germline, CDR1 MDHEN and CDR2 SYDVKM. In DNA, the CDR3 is TGTGCCAGCAGTCCCTGGCGCAGGGGGACCGGGGAGCTGTTTTTT. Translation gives CASSPWRRGTGELFF.

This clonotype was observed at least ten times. For the CDR3, the DNA is TGTGCCAGCAGTGACCGCGGGATTTCCAGACCCCTTGAGCAGTACTTC. Its protein product is CASSDRGISRPLEQYF. The chain has TRBV28 and TRBJ2-7; the D gene is possibly TRBD2 (6 bases). Germline values: CDR1 MDHEN, CDR2 SYDVKM. CDR3 length equals 16 residues. Trimming stripped 5 bases from V and 7 bases from J, with 24 bases between. Using reference TRBV28 and TRBJ2-7 for the parts outside the CDR3, the full variable domain is DVKVTQSSRYLVKRTGEKVFLECVQDMDHENMFWYRQDPGLGLRLIYFSYDVKMKEKGDIPEGYSVSREKKERFSLILESASTNQTSMYLCASSDRGISRPLEQYFGPGTRLTVT.

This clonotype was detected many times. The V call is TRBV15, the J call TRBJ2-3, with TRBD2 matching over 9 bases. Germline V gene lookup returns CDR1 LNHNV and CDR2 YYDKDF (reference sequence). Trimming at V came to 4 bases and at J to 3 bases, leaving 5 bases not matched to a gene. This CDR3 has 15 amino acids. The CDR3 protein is CATSKPGLATDTQYF. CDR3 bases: TGTGCCACCAGCAAACCGGGACTAGCTACAGATACGCAGTATTTT.

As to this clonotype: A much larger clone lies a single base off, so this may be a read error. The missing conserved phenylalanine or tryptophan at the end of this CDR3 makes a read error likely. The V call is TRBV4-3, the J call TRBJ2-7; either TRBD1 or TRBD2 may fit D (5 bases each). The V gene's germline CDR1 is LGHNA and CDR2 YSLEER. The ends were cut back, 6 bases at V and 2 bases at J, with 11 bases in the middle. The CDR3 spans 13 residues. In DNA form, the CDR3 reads TGCGCCAGCAGTAAGGGGACGGCCTACGAGCAGTACTCC. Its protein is CASSKGTAYEQYS.

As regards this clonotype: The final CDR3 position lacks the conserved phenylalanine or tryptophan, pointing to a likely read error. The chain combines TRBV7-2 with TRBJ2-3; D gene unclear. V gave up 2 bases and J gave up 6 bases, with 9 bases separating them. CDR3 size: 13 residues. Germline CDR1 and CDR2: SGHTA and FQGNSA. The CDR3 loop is CASSLLSVDTQYI. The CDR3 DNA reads TGTGCCAGCAGCTTATTGTCAGTGGATACGCAGTATATT.

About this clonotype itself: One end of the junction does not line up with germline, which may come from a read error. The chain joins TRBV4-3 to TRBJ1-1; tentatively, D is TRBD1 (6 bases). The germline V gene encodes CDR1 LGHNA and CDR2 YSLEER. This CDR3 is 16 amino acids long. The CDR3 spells CASSQDLLTGYTEAFF. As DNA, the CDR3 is TGCGCTAGCAGCCAAGATCTTTTGACAGGTTACACTGAAGCTTTCTTT.

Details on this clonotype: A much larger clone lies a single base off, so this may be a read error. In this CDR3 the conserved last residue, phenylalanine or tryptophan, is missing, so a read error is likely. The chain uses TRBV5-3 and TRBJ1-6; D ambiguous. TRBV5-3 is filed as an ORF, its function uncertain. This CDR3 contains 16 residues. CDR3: CASSLAGSSYNSPLHS. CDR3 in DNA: TGTGCCAGCAGCTTGGCGGGGAGCTCCTATAATTCACCCCTCCACTCT.

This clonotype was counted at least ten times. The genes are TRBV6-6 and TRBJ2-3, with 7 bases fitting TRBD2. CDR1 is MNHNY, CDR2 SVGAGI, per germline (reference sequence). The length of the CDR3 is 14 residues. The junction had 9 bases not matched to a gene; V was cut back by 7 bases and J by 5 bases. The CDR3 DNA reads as TGTGCCAGCACCGTGGGAGGGGTGAGAGATACGCAGTATTTT. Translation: CASTVGGVRDTQYF.

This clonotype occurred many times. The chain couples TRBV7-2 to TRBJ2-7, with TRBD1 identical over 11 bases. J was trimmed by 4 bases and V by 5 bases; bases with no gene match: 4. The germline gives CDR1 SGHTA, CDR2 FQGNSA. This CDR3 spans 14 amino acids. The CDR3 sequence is CASSAGTGGYEQYF. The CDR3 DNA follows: TGTGCCAGCAGCGCCGGGACAGGGGGTTACGAGCAGTACTTC.

The CDR3 DNA reads TGTGCTACCGGGACTAGCGGGGAGCAAGAGACCCAGTACTTC. Encoded protein: CATGTSGEQETQYF. The chain joins TRBV13 to TRBJ2-5, with 13 bases matching TRBD2. This CDR3 contains 14 residues. Germline CDR1 is PRHDT and CDR2 is FYEKMQ (reference sequence).